These T cell receptor beta chains were read from a single sample in a study of T cells in Graves' hyperthyroidism and ophthalmopathy. TCRdb processed the multiplex PCR reads anew with MiXCR; each CDR3 protein has one entry. The profile shows over 400,000 distinct CDR3 sequences, around a fifth of them singletons. Sequencing used blood. Every receptor here comes from a woman in her seventies with Graves' ophthalmopathy. CDR3s leave out the opening cysteine and the closing phenylalanine or tryptophan. The order of the fields is J gene, V gene, CDR3 protein.

TRBJ2-2 TRBV6-5 ASSYSAGDIGELF
TRBJ2-7 TRBV27 ASSQLAGGYEQY
TRBJ1-4 TRBV15 ATSRDARNEKLF
TRBJ2-1 TRBV12-3/TRBV12-4 ASSLLSGGGNEQF
TRBJ2-4 TRBV5-1 ASSLTGAKNIQY
TRBJ1-4 TRBV6-5 ASSYSHRGPVTNEKLF
TRBJ1-1 TRBV20-1 SASIPTGVTEAF
TRBJ2-3 TRBV18 ASSPQILTDTQY
TRBJ2-2 TRBV12-3/TRBV12-4 ATASGVNTGELF
TRBJ2-5 TRBV12-5 ASSIGGTRTQY
TRBJ1-2 TRBV12-3/TRBV12-4 ASTPGTGYGYT
TRBJ1-2 TRBV11-2 ASSLAAGYT
TRBJ2-1 TRBV20-1 SARSSSSYNEQF
TRBJ2-5 TRBV18 ASSPTLQETQY
TRBJ1-2 TRBV9 ASSPSPERHGYT
TRBJ2-1 TRBV7-9 ASALAGGTDEQF
TRBJ2-1 TRBV5-6 ASSSAPSSYNEQF
TRBJ2-2 TRBV2 ASSAMASAAGELF
TRBJ2-7 TRBV7-2 ASSRVTAYEQY
TRBJ1-3 TRBV15 ATSRDQPSSGNTIY
TRBJ2-1 TRBV13 ASSPEVGRRNEQF
TRBJ1-2 TRBV7-2 ASSLGPPWTGTGYT
TRBJ2-1 TRBV3-1 ASSRGYNEQF
TRBJ2-2 TRBV19 ASSPTSGTRNTGELF
TRBJ2-1 TRBV2 ASNLAGGFYNEQF
TRBJ2-1 TRBV10-3 AITRQGSYNEQF
TRBJ2-2 TRBV19 ASTAGLAGAGELF
TRBJ1-3 TRBV7-3 ASSLSSGSGNTIY
TRBJ2-7 TRBV3-1 ASSQSAGAKEQY
TRBJ1-2 TRBV7-2 ASSSGRSNYGYT
TRBJ1-6 TRBV3-1 ASSLGTPGQVDSPLH
TRBJ1-5 TRBV28 ASSPGIGNQPQH
TRBJ2-3 TRBV28 ASSSAGTSGSSTQY
TRBJ2-3 TRBV28 ASSPTSGGLRGTDTQY
TRBJ2-3 TRBV6-4 ASSEEAGPTDTQY
TRBJ1-2 TRBV28 ASIDRGTYGYT
TRBJ2-2 TRBV20-1 SARGRLAGSTGELF
TRBJ2-1 TRBV11-2 ASSRQLGTAGEQF
TRBJ1-1 TRBV2 ASRGTGQRNTEAF
TRBJ2-1 TRBV7-6 ASSPALSPYNEQF